The T cell receptor beta chain described here comes from a study of blood T cell repertoires in COVID-19. About the research overall: Samples of COVID-19 (acute and convalescent) were obtained from the United States, Italy and Spain. From T cells, B-cell-depleted T cells, or PBMCs came the material, which was cDNA or gDNA.

Methods used by the authors: Amplification of reference gene primers was used by the study to estimate nucleated cell counts. TCRdb keeps only in-frame clones here, not all; method: immunoSEQ multiplex PCR. That table is the source of V, J and clone size, and D and trimming were worked out from the DNA. Seen here are under 250,000 clones, over 80% observed once, and the top ten hold around 2%. In regard to this clone: In the same sample, other DNA sequences code for this CDR3.

The V gene's germline CDR1 is MNHEY and CDR2 SMNVEV (reference sequence). CDR3 length: 12 amino acids. The germline V and J ends were trimmed by 2 bases and 9 bases, with 8 bases remaining between them. The receptor's source is a man aged 30-40 years who had recovered from COVID-19. The rearrangement links TRBV27 to TRBJ2-1; tentative D call: TRBD2 (6 bases). The sequencing sample was made of peripheral blood. The CDR3 bases are TGTGCCAGCAGTTTAAGGGGAGGTGAGCAGTTCTTC. Its translation is CASSLRGGEQFF.